A selection of T cell receptor beta chains follows, all from one sample in a study of human T cells and chemical hapten exposure. TCRdb passed the RACE reads through MiXCR, listing each CDR3 protein once. Of tens of thousands of distinct CDR3 sequences in the sample, about 10% were seen once. The sequencing used whole blood, collected in connection with sensitization to the hapten diphenylcyclopropenone (DPC). These receptors were taken from a man under 40 with alopecia areata. Some clones in this sample may be carry-over from other donors' samples. Both conserved end residues are part of each CDR3. Fields, in order: J gene, clone size, D gene, V gene, CDR3 DNA, CDR3 protein. A D gene is named only where the DNA matches it firmly. Where a row states a size, it is once, few, many or the class of an expanded clone; other rows omit it.

>TRBJ1-5|many|TRBD1|TRBV12-3/TRBV12-4
TGTGCCAGCAGTTTTGGGACAGTTAGCAATCAGCCCCAGCATTTT
CASSFGTVSNQPQHF
>TRBJ2-2|few|TRBD2|TRBV18
TGTGCCAGCTCACCACGACCGGCTAGCGGGAGCTCCGGGGAGCTGTTTTTT
CASSPRPASGSSGELFF
>TRBJ1-3|few|NA|TRBV4-1
TGCGCCAGCAGCCAAGATGTCCAACCCTTCTCAGGAAACACCATATATTTT
CASSQDVQPFSGNTIYF
>TRBJ2-3|many|NA|TRBV10-2
TGCGCCAGCAGTGAGTTAAGAATTGGCACAGATACGCAGTATTTT
CASSELRIGTDTQYF
>TRBJ2-5|few|NA|TRBV5-1
TGCGCCAGCAGCTTCGCGACCAGAGGGGAGACCCAGTACTTC
CASSFATRGETQYF
>TRBJ2-5|few|NA|TRBV2
TGTGCCAGCACCCTTATGGGGGAAGAGACCCAGTACTTC
CASTLMGEETQYF
>TRBJ2-1|many|TRBD1|TRBV4-1
TGCGCCAGCAGCCAAGAAGCTGGACAGGTGCCCTATGAGCAGTTCTTC
CASSQEAGQVPYEQFF
>TRBJ2-1|few|TRBD2|TRBV2
TGTGCCAGCAGCGGGACTAGGGCCTGGGATGAGCAGTTCTTC
CASSGTRAWDEQFF
>TRBJ1-2|NA|NA|TRBV11-2
TGTGCCAGCCGTCTTGTGGAATCCGGCTACACCTTC
CASRLVESGYTF
>TRBJ2-3|NA|NA|TRBV6-2/TRBV6-3
TGTGCCAGCAGTTACCCGCAATATACGCAGTATTTT
CASSYPQYTQYF
>TRBJ2-3|NA|NA|TRBV7-9
TGTGCCAGCATTCTACAGGGTAGCACAGATACGCAGTATTTT
CASILQGSTDTQYF
>TRBJ2-3|few|TRBD2|TRBV7-6
TGTGCCAGCAGCTTGGGAGCGGGGGGAACTAGCACAGATACGCAGTATTTT
CASSLGAGGTSTDTQYF
>TRBJ1-3|few|NA|TRBV6-5
TGTGCCAGCAGCCGGGACGGATCCTCTGGAAACACCATATATTTT
CASSRDGSSGNTIYF
>TRBJ2-1|few|NA|TRBV9
TGTGCCAGCAGCGTAGGGGCTACTAGGTCCGACAATGAGCAGTTCTTC
CASSVGATRSDNEQFF
>TRBJ2-2|many|NA|TRBV7-2
TGTGCCAGCAGCTCCCCACTAAGGGCCGCCGGGGAGCTGTTTTTT
CASSSPLRAAGELFF
>TRBJ1-5|few|NA|TRBV4-2
TGTGCCAGCAGCCAAGAAATAGGTATTCAGCCCCAGCATTTT
CASSQEIGIQPQHF
>TRBJ2-7|NA|NA|TRBV7-8
TGTGCCAGCAGCTTAGCTTGGGGCAGTTCCCCCTCCTACGAGCAGTACTTC
CASSLAWGSSPSYEQYF
>TRBJ2-3|few|TRBD2|TRBV12-3/TRBV12-4
TGTGCCAGCAGTGCGTCTAGCGGGGGTTCTAGCACAGATACGCAGTATTTT
CASSASSGGSSTDTQYF
>TRBJ2-1|many|NA|TRBV29-1
TGCAGTGTAAGCTCCTACAATGAGCAGTTCTTC
CSVSSYNEQFF
>TRBJ2-3|NA|TRBD2|TRBV7-3
TGTGCCAGCAGCCGGACTAGCGGGAGCGCAGATACGCAGTATTTT
CASSRTSGSADTQYF
>TRBJ1-5|many|NA|TRBV10-2
TGCGCCAGCAGTGAGTCAGGGGATCAGCCCCAGCATTTT
CASSESGDQPQHF
>TRBJ1-1|many|NA|TRBV5-1
TGCGCCAGCAGCCAAGTGGCGGGGAACACTGAAGCTTTCTTT
CASSQVAGNTEAFF
>TRBJ2-4|few|TRBD2|TRBV6-4
TGTGCCAGCAGTGACTCAAGGACTAGCGGGAAAGTCGGAACCAAAAACATTCAGTACTTC
CASSDSRTSGKVGTKNIQYF
>TRBJ2-1|NA|TRBD2|TRBV6-6
TGTGCCAGCACCGAACCTCTTAGCGGGAGTTACCTTAGCTCCTACAATGAGCAGTTCTTC
CASTEPLSGSYLSSYNEQFF
>TRBJ2-1|NA|TRBD1|TRBV12-3/TRBV12-4
TGTGCCAGCAGTTTCCGACAGGGGAATGAGCAGTTCTTC
CASSFRQGNEQFF
>TRBJ1-5|many|TRBD1|TRBV27
TGTGCCAGCAGCCTAGACAGGGATAGCAATCAGCCCCAGCATTTT
CASSLDRDSNQPQHF
>TRBJ2-2|NA|NA|TRBV29-1
TGCGGCGTTAGAGGGGAGGTGATCGGGGAGCTGTTTTTT
CGVRGEVIGELFF
>TRBJ1-4|NA|TRBD1|TRBV9
TGTGCCAGCAGCGTACAGGGGGCGTCTGAAAAACTGTTTTTT
CASSVQGASEKLFF
>TRBJ2-5|NA|TRBD1|TRBV18
TGTGCCAGCTCACTATGGACAGGGGACAAACAAGAGACCCAGTACTTC
CASSLWTGDKQETQYF
>TRBJ2-1|NA|TRBD1|TRBV19
TGTGCCAGTAGTAAAAGGACAGGGTCAAATGAGCAGTTCTTC
CASSKRTGSNEQFF
>TRBJ2-3|few|NA|TRBV6-2/TRBV6-3
TGTGCCAGCAGAATAAGGGGGAGCACAGATACGCAGTATTTT
CASRIRGSTDTQYF
>TRBJ2-1|many|NA|TRBV20-1
TGCAGTGCTAGAGTCCGACCCGCTAGCGATGAGCAGTTCTTC
CSARVRPASDEQFF
>TRBJ2-3|many|NA|TRBV12-3/TRBV12-4
TGTGCCAGCAGTCTAGCTCCGCCGTATCGGGTCACGCAGTATTTT
CASSLAPPYRVTQYF
>TRBJ1-6|many|NA|TRBV29-1
TGCAGCGCAAAGGAGGACGCGGGGTCACCCCTCCACTTT
CSAKEDAGSPLHF
>TRBJ1-1|medium-sized|TRBD1|TRBV7-6
TGTGCCAGCAGCCTGGGACAGGGGGGGATCACTGAAGCTTTCTTT
CASSLGQGGITEAFF
>TRBJ1-4|many|NA|TRBV4-2
TGTGCCAGCAGCCTGCGGAGAACTAATGAAAAACTGTTTTTT
CASSLRRTNEKLFF
>TRBJ2-5|many|NA|TRBV2
TGTGCCAGCAGCCCAAGGACGTACCAAGAGACCCAGTACTTC
CASSPRTYQETQYF
>TRBJ2-7|few|NA|TRBV6-6
TGTGCCAGCGGGGTGTCGAGCTCCTACGAGCAGTACTTC
CASGVSSSYEQYF
>TRBJ2-2|many|TRBD2|TRBV18
TGTGCCAGCTCACCACTCCCAAACCCGACCGGGACTAGCGGGACCGGGGAGCTGTTTTTT
CASSPLPNPTGTSGTGELFF
>TRBJ1-6|few|NA|TRBV14
TGTGCCAGCAGCCAAGACAGGGTTAATTCACCCCTCCACTTT
CASSQDRVNSPLHF
>TRBJ2-1|many|NA|TRBV5-1
TGCGCCAGCAACAAACGGGAGAATGAGCAGTTCTTC
CASNKRENEQFF
>TRBJ2-3|many|NA|TRBV9
TGTGCCAGCAGCGTAGTAGGAGATACGCAGTATTTT
CASSVVGDTQYF
>TRBJ1-2|few|NA|TRBV5-1
TGCGCCAGCAGCTTGGACAGCTATGGCTACACCTTC
CASSLDSYGYTF
>TRBJ1-1|NA|TRBD1|TRBV2
TGTGCCAGCAGTGCGGACAGGGGCCGTCAGACTGAAGCTTTCTTT
CASSADRGRQTEAFF
>TRBJ2-5|few|NA|TRBV2
TGTGCCAGCAACCGATCGGACCCCCTCCCTCAGAGCCAGTACTTC
CASNRSDPLPQSQYF
>TRBJ1-6|few|NA|TRBV11-2
TGTGCCAGCAGCCCTTGGACTCCACCAATTTTAAACTTT
CASSPWTPPILNF
>TRBJ2-3|few|NA|TRBV7-8
TGTGCCAGCAGCTTCGGGACACGACTAACCACAGATACGCAGTATTTT
CASSFGTRLTTDTQYF
>TRBJ1-4|few|TRBD1|TRBV12-3/TRBV12-4
TGTGCCAGCAGTTTTGCGACAGGGGCGGATGAAAAACTGTTTTTT
CASSFATGADEKLFF
>TRBJ2-5|NA|NA|TRBV25-1
TGTGCCAGCAGTGCCCTAGAGACCCAGTACTTC
CASSALETQYF